This TCR beta chain was sequenced for a study of cytomegalovirus exposure and HLA in healthy donors. Whole-study results and caveats: Reports showed the classifier diagnosing cytomegalovirus status with high specificity and sensitivity.

Researchers ran the PCR with 60 Vbeta and 13 Jbeta primers. The repertoire was sequenced with immunoSEQ multiplex PCR; TCRdb's copy has only in-frame clones and lacks some. This repertoire shows 110,000 or so clones, roughly 67% found once; its top ten account for around 8.1%. This CDR3 contains 15 residues. Trimming left V 3 bases short and J 2 bases short, with 11 bases between. Germline CDR1 reads SNHLY; CDR2 reads FYNNEI. About this clone itself: What it binds is unknown.

Source material: PBMCs. The rearrangement joins TRBV2 to TRBJ1-5; TRBD1 is a possible D gene (5 bases). This sequence originates from a man between 35 and 55 years old in good health and CMV-seronegative. CDR3: CASSDTGLRNQPQHF. The CDR3 nucleotides read TGTGCCAGCAGTGATACAGGACTACGCAATCAGCCCCAGCATTTT.